The sequence of this TCR beta chain was determined in a study of human T cells and chemical hapten exposure. Time point specified: patch test 1, 2 weeks after DPC sensitization. Treatment meaning: therapeutic diphenylcyclopropenone sensitization with weekly scalp DPC. Individual cDNA molecules each carried unique molecular identifiers attached by the library. TCRdb recomputed calls from the RACE reads with MiXCR, one row per CDR3 protein. This table holds 85,000 to 100,000 distinct CDR3 sequences, 9.5% to 15% found once. Germline loops: CDR1 KGHSH, CDR2 LQKENI. The CDR3 loop spans 17 amino acids. The V gene lost 2 bases and the J gene lost 2 bases, with 18 bases spanning the gap.

The specimen comprised whole blood, sampled in connection with sensitization to the hapten diphenylcyclopropenone (DPC). The clonotype originates from a woman aged 40-49 years with alopecia areata. Some clones in this sample may be carry-over from other donors' samples. The V and J genes are TRBV18 and TRBJ1-2; perhaps TRBD1 as D (6 bases). The CDR3 protein is CASSPSPPAGANYGYTF. The CDR3 bases are TGTGCCAGCTCACCATCCCCGCCGGCAGGGGCGAACTATGGCTACACCTTC. The entire variable domain, with the rest obtained from reference TRBV18 and TRBJ1-2, is as follows: NAGVMQNPRHLVRRRGQEARLRCSPMKGHSHVYWYRQLPEEGLKFMVYLQKENIIDESGMPKERFSAEFPKEGPSILRIQQVVRGDSAAYFCASSPSPPAGANYGYTFGSGTRLTVV.